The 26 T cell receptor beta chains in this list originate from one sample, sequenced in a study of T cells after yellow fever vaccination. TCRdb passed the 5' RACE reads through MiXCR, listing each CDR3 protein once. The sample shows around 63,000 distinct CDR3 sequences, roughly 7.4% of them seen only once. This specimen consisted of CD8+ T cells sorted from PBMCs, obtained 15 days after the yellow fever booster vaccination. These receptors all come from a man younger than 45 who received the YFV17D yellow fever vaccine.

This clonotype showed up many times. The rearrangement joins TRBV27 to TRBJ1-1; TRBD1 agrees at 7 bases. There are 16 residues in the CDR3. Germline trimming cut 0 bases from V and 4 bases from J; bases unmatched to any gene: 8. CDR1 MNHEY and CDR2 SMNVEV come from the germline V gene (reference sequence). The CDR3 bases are TGTGCCAGCAGTTTATCGGGGGACAGAAGGAGCACTGAAGCTTTCTTT. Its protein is CASSLSGDRRSTEAFF.

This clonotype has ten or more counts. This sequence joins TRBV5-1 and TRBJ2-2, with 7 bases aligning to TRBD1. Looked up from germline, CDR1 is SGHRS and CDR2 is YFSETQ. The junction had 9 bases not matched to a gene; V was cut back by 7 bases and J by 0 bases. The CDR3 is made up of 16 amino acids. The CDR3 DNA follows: TGCGCCAGCCAGGACAGGACTCTTTCGAACACCGGGGAGCTGTTTTTT. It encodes CASQDRTLSNTGELFF. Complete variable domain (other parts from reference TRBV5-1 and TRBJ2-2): KAGVTQTPRYLIKTRGQQVTLSCSPISGHRSVSWYQQTPGQGLQFLFEYFSETQRNKGNFPGRFSGRQFSNSRSEMNVSTLELGDSALYLCASQDRTLSNTGELFFGEGSRLTVL.

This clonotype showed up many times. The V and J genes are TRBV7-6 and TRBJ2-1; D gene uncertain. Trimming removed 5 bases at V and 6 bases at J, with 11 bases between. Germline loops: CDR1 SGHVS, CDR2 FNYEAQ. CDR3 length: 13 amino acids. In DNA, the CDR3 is TGTGCCAGCAGCCTCGATTTGTTCAATGAGCAGTTCTTC. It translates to CASSLDLFNEQFF.

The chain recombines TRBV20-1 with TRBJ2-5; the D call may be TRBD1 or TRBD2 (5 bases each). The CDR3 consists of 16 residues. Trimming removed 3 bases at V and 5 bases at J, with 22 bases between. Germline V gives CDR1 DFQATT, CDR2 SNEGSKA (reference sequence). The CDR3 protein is CSARARAALGDETQYF. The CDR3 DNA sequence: TGCAGTGCTAGGGCGAGAGCGGCCCTTGGGGACGAGACCCAGTACTTC.

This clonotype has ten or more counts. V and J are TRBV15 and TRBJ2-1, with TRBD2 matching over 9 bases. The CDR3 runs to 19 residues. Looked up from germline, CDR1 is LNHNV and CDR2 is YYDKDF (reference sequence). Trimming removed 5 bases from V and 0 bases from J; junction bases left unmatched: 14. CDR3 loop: CATSPPRTSVSSSYNEQFF. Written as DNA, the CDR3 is TGTGCCACCAGCCCCCCGAGGACTAGCGTGTCGAGCTCCTACAATGAGCAGTTCTTC.

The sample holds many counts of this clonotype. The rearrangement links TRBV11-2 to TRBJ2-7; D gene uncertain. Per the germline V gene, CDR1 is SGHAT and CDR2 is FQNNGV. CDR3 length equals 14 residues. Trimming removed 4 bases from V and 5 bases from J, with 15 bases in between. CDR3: CASSSNPRPDEQYF. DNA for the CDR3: TGTGCCAGCAGCTCCAACCCTCGCCCCGACGAGCAGTACTTC.

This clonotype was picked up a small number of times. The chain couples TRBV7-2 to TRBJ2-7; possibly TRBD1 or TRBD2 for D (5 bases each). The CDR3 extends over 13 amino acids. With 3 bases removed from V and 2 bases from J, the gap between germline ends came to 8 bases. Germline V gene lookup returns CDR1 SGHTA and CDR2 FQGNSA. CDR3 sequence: CASSFLGAYEQYF. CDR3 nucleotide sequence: TGTGCCAGCAGCTTCTTGGGGGCCTACGAGCAGTACTTC.

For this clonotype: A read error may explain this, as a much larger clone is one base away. The DNA for the CDR3 is TGTGCCAGCAGATCCGATCAGCGCCAGCATTTT. Amino acid sequence: CASRSDQRQHF. The chain has TRBV6-2 or TRBV6-3 and TRBJ1-5; unclear D gene. Looked up from germline, CDR1 is MNHEY and CDR2 is SVGEGT. The CDR3 is made up of 11 amino acids.

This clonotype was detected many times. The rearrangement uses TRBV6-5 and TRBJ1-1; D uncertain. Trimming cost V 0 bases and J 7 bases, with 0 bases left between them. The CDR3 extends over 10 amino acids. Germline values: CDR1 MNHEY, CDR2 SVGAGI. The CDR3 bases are TGTGCCAGCAGTTACTCTGAAGCTTTCTTT. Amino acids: CASSYSEAFF.

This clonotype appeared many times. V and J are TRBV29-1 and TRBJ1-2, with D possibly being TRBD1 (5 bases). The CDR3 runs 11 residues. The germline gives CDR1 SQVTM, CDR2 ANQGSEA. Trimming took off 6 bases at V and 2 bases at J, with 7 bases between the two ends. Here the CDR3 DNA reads TGCAGCGTCAGGGAGAACTATGGCTACACCTTC. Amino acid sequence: CSVRENYGYTF.

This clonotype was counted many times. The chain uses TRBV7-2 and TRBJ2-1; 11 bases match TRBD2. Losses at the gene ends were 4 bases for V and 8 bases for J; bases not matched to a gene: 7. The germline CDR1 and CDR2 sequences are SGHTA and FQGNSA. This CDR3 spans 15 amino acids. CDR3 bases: TGTGCCAGCAGCTCCACTAGCGGGAGATATGATGAGCAGTTCTTC. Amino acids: CASSSTSGRYDEQFF.

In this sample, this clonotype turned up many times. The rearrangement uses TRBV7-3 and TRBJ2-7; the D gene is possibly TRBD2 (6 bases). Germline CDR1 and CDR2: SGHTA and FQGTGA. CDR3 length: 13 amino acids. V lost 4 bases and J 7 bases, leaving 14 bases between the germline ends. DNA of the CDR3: TGTGCCAGCAGCTCCTCGGGGAGCGGGGAGCAGTACTTC. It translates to CASSSSGSGEQYF.

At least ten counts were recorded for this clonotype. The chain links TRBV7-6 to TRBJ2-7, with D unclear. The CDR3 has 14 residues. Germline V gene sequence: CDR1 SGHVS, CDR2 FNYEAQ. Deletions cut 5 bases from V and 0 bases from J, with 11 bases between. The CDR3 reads CASSRSADSYEQYF. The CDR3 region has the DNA TGTGCCAGCAGCCGATCGGCGGACTCCTACGAGCAGTACTTC.

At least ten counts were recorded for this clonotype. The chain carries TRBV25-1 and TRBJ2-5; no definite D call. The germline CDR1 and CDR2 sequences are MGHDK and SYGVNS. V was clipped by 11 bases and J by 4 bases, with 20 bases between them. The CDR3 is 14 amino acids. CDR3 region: CASSEHSLTETQYF. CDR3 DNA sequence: TGTGCCTCAAGTGAGCATTCCTTAACAGAGACCCAGTACTTC.

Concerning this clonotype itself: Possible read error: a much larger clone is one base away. For the CDR3, the DNA is TGTGCCAGCAGTTTCGGGTGGGGGCTCGGTAATGAGCAGTTCTTC. It is translated as CASSFGWGLGNEQFF. The V gene is TRBV28, the J gene TRBJ2-1; possibly TRBD1 for D (6 bases). V lost 3 bases and J 7 bases, leaving 16 bases between the germline ends. Germline-derived CDR1 and CDR2 are MDHEN and SYDVKM. This CDR3 is 15 amino acids long.

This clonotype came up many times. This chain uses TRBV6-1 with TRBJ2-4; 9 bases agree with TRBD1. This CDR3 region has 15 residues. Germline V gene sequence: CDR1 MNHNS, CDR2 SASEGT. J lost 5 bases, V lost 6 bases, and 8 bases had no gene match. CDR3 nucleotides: TGTGCCAGCAGGCCAATACAGGGGGCCGAAAACATTCAGTACTTC. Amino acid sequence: CASRPIQGAENIQYF.

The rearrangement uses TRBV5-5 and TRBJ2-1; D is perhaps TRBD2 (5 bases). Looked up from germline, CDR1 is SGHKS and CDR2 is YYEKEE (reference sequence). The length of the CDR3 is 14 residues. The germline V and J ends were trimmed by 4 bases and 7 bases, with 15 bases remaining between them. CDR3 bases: TGTGCCAGCAGCCCTGGGCGAGGGCTTAATGAGCAGTTCTTC. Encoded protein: CASSPGRGLNEQFF.

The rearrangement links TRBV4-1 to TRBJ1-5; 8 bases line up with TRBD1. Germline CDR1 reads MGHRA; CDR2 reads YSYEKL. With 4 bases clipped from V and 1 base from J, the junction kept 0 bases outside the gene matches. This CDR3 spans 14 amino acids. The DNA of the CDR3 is TGCGCCAGCAGCCGGACAGGGAGCAATCAGCCCCAGCATTTT. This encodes CASSRTGSNQPQHF.

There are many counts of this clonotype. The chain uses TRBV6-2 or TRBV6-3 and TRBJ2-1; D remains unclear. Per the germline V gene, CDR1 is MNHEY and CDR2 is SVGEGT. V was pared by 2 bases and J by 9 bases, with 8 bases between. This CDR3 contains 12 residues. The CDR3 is CASSYERLEQFF. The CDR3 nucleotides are TGTGCCAGCAGTTACGAGCGCCTTGAGCAGTTCTTC.

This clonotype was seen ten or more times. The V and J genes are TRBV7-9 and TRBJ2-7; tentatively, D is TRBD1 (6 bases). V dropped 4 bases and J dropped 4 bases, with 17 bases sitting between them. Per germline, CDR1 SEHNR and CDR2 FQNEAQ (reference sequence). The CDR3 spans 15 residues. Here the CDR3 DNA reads TGTGCCAGCAGCTACCCGCAAGGGGGTGAGTACGAGCAGTACTTC. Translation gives CASSYPQGGEYEQYF.

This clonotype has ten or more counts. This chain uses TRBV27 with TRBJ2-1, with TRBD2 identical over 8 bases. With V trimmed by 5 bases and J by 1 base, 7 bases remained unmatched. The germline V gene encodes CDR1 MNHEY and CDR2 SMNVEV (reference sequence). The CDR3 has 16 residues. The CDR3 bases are TGTGCCAGCAGTGAGGGACTAGTAGGTTCCTACAATGAGCAGTTCTTC. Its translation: CASSEGLVGSYNEQFF.

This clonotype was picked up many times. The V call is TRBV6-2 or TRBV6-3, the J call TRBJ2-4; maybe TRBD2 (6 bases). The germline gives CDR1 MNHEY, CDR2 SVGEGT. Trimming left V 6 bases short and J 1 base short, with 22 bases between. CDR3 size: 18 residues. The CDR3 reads CASRPVADIGRAKNIQYF. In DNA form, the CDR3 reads TGTGCCAGCAGGCCGGTAGCGGATATAGGTCGGGCCAAAAACATTCAGTACTTC.

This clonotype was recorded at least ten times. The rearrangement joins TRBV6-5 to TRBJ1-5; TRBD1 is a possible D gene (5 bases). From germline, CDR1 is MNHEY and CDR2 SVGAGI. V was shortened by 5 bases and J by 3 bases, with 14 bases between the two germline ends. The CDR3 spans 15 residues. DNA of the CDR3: TGTGCCAGCAGTACTCAGGGTCTGGACAATCAGCCCCAGCATTTT. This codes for CASSTQGLDNQPQHF.

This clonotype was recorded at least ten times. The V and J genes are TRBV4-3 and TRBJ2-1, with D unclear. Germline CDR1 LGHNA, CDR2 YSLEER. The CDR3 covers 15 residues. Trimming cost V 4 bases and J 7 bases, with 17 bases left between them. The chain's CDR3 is CASSLNSYVGNEQFF. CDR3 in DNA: TGCGCCAGCAGCCTAAACTCTTATGTGGGGAATGAGCAGTTCTTC.

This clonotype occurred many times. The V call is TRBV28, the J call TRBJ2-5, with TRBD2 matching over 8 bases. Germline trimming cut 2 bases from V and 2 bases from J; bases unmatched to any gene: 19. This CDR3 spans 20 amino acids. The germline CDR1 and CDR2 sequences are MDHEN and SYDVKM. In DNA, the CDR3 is TGTGCCAGCAGTTTAAGGACTAGCTTTTATTCGTCAGCCCGTCAAGAGACCCAGTACTTC. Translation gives CASSLRTSFYSSARQETQYF.

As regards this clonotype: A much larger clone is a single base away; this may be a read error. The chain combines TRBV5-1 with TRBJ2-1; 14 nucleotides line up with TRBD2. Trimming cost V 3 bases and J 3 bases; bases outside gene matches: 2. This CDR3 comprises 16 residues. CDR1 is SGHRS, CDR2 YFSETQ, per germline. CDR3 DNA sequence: TGCGCCAGCAGCTCGGGACTAGCGGGAGTCTACAATGAGCAGTTCTTC. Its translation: CASSSGLAGVYNEQFF. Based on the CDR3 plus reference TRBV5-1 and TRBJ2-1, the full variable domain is KAGVTQTPRYLIKTRGQQVTLSCSPISGHRSVSWYQQTPGQGLQFLFEYFSETQRNKGNFPGRFSGRQFSNSRSEMNVSTLELGDSALYLCASSSGLAGVYNEQFFGPGTRLTVL.